This paragraph reports one T cell receptor (beta chain). The antigen is unknown. The read halts 3 residues ahead of the CDR3 end, with the missing end drawn from the germline J gene. This entry belongs to a study of Tregs in tolerant kidney transplant recipients. Findings and caveats of the study: Activated donor B cell expansion appeared to reveal the most relevant donor-specific TCRbeta repertoire. Few patients were studied, so findings need validation in larger groups.

The table came from immunoSEQ multiplex PCR; TCRdb's copy has only in-frame clones and leaves some out. The repertoire table contains some 52,000 clones. Germline CDR1 SEHNR, CDR2 FQNEAQ (reference sequence). J gave up 4 bases and V 2 bases, and 2 bases lay outside the gene matches. The length of the CDR3 is 15 residues. The receptor was isolated from a human donor who received a combined kidney and bone marrow transplant. This specimen was CD4+ T cells from blood, taken before the transplant. V gene TRBV7-9 combines with J gene TRBJ1-4; TRBD1 matches at 9 bases. The CDR3 spells CASSLRQGDNEKLFF. Partial CDR3 DNA: TGTGCCAGCAGCTTAAGACAGGGGGATAATGAAAAA.